The 29 T cell receptor beta chains reported below all come from one sample, sequenced in a study of T cell changes during pregnancy in multiple sclerosis. The assay was immunoSEQ multiplex PCR, and TCRdb's table has in-frame clones only and misses some. The repertoire has 65,000 to 75,000 clones, over 85% of them found once; the top ten carry 3% to 4.5%. This specimen was peripheral blood, taken after pregnancy. Source of these receptors: a female donor in good health, enrolled as a control in a pregnancy study.

This chain links TRBV7-9 with TRBJ1-2, with D possibly being TRBD1 (5 bases). Germline-derived CDR1 and CDR2 are SEHNR and FQNEAQ (reference sequence). The V and J ends lost 6 bases and 8 bases respectively, with 19 bases between them. The CDR3 covers 14 residues. The DNA of the CDR3 is TGTGCCAGCAGTTTTGCGGGGCCTTCGGTAGGCTACACCTTC. The encoded protein is CASSFAGPSVGYTF.

This clone was recorded once. The chain has TRBV27 and TRBJ2-2, with D unresolved. The CDR3 is made up of 12 amino acids. Germline CDR1 reads MNHEY; CDR2 reads SMNVEV (reference sequence). V was pared by 6 bases and J by 6 bases, with 8 bases between. This chain's CDR3 is CASRRSAGELFF. The CDR3 DNA sequence: TGTGCCAGCAGACGATCGGCCGGGGAGCTGTTTTTT.

The chain has TRBV28 and TRBJ1-4; 8 bases line up with TRBD1. The CDR3 is made up of 13 amino acids. Germline CDR1 MDHEN, CDR2 SYDVKM. V lost 7 bases to trimming and J lost 6 bases; unmatched junction nucleotides: 4. The CDR3 reads CASKETGDEKLFF. The CDR3, as DNA: TGTGCCAGCAAGGAGACAGGGGATGAAAAACTGTTTTTT.

The V gene is TRBV29-1, the J gene TRBJ1-5, with D tentatively TRBD1 (6 bases). The CDR3 runs to 13 residues. In germline, CDR1 is SQVTM, CDR2 ANQGSEA. With 7 bases removed from V and 3 bases from J, the gap between germline ends came to 13 bases. Here the CDR3 DNA reads TGCAGCGCACAGACAGGATTCAATCAGCCCCAGCATTTT. Translation: CSAQTGFNQPQHF.

V gene TRBV6-1 combines with J gene TRBJ1-6, with D unclear. Germline values: CDR1 MNHNS, CDR2 SASEGT. Trimming removed 4 bases at V and 0 bases at J, with 19 bases between. The CDR3 is 19 residues long. CDR3 protein: CASSVEPAWRSSYNSPLHF. CDR3 nucleotides: TGTGCCAGCAGTGTTGAGCCCGCCTGGCGGAGCTCCTATAATTCACCCCTCCACTTT.

V usage is TRBV11-2 and J usage is TRBJ2-1; 9 bases align to TRBD2. Per the germline V gene, CDR1 is SGHAT and CDR2 is FQNNGV. The V gene end was trimmed by 5 bases and the J gene end by 5 bases; junction bases not matched to a gene: 7. This CDR3 contains 15 residues. CDR3 amino acids: CASSRGSGGNNEQFF. DNA of the CDR3: TGTGCCAGCAGCAGGGGTAGCGGGGGAAACAATGAGCAGTTCTTC.

V gene TRBV15 combines with J gene TRBJ2-1; TRBD2 aligns across 13 bases. CDR1 is LNHNV and CDR2 is YYDKDF in the germline V gene (reference sequence). J was trimmed by 1 base and V by 3 bases; bases with no gene match: 6. The CDR3 length is 18 residues. The CDR3 here is CATSSRTSGGASYNEQFF. The CDR3 DNA is TGTGCCACCAGCAGTAGAACTAGCGGGGGGGCTTCCTACAATGAGCAGTTCTTC.

The chain couples TRBV5-4 to TRBJ2-1, with 7 bases lining up with TRBD2. CDR3 length: 16 amino acids. CDR1 SGHNT and CDR2 YYREEE come from the germline V gene (reference sequence). Trimming cost V 4 bases and J 0 bases; bases outside gene matches: 7. The chain's CDR3 is CASSPAGGSSYNEQFF. The CDR3 nucleotides read TGTGCCAGCAGCCCTGCCGGGGGGAGCTCCTACAATGAGCAGTTCTTC.

For this clone: One end of the junction does not line up with germline, which may come from a read error. This rearrangement joins TRBV7-7 to TRBJ2-3, with 7 bases aligning to TRBD2. The CDR3 is 15 amino acids. Germline CDR1 reads SSHAT; CDR2 reads FNYEAQ (reference sequence). The CDR3 reads CASSYGTTKGDTQYF. CDR3 DNA sequence: TGTGCTAGCAGCTACGGGACTACAAAGGGGGATACGCAGTATTTT.

The J gene is TRBJ1-5, the V gene TRBV6-1, with D unclear. The CDR3 extends over 15 amino acids. The germline V gene encodes CDR1 MNHNS and CDR2 SASEGT. V was clipped by 4 bases and J by 0 bases, with 10 bases between them. CDR3 loop: CASSGQVLSNQPQHF. The CDR3 region has the DNA TGTGCCAGCAGTGGTCAGGTGCTTAGCAATCAGCCCCAGCATTTT.

The V gene is TRBV15, the J gene TRBJ2-2, with D perhaps matching TRBD1 (6 bases). CDR1 and CDR2 from the germline V gene are LNHNV and YYDKDF (reference sequence). This CDR3 has 14 amino acids. V lost 5 bases and J lost 5, with 12 bases in between. The CDR3 spells CATSPTRGTGELFF. In DNA form, the CDR3 reads TGTGCCACCAGCCCAACCAGGGGAACCGGGGAGCTGTTTTTT.

The chain links TRBV6-4 to TRBJ2-1; 10 bases fit TRBD1. Germline CDR1 reads MRHNA; CDR2 reads SNTAGT. CDR3 length: 14 amino acids. Trimming took 2 bases from V and 9 from J; bases not matched to a gene: 4. The CDR3 loop is CASSDPTGGGEQFF. In nucleotides, the CDR3 is TGTGCCAGCAGTGACCCGACAGGGGGCGGTGAGCAGTTCTTC.

The chain carries TRBV7-9 and TRBJ1-5, with 8 bases identical to TRBD1. Germline CDR1 is SEHNR and CDR2 is FQNEAQ (reference sequence). After removal of 5 bases from V and 9 bases from J, the junction contained 6 bases not matched to a gene. This CDR3 is built from 13 residues. The CDR3 loop reads CASSPGQGGPQHF. The DNA of the CDR3 is TGTGCCAGCAGCCCCGGACAGGGTGGGCCCCAGCATTTT.

The rearrangement links TRBV18 to TRBJ2-7; 10 bases match TRBD1. TRBJ2-5 explains the end of the DNA better; the J call may be wrong. This CDR3 has 14 amino acids. Per germline, CDR1 KGHSH and CDR2 LQKENI. In nucleotides, the CDR3 is TGTGCCAGCTCACCTGACAGGGGGCCTGAGACCCAGTACTTC. It specifies CASSPDRGPETQYF.

This chain joins TRBV29-1 and TRBJ2-1; 8 bases fit TRBD2. With V trimmed by 2 bases and J by 4 bases, 10 bases remained unmatched. Per germline, CDR1 SQVTM and CDR2 ANQGSEA. The CDR3 is made up of 16 amino acids. In nucleotides, the CDR3 is TGCAGCGTTGAATTGGGACGGGGGGGCCCGTACAATGAGCAGTTCTTC. Its translation: CSVELGRGGPYNEQFF.

This clone was observed a single time. The chain employs TRBV19 and TRBJ2-7; TRBD1 matches at 11 bases. Germline V gene sequence: CDR1 LNHDA, CDR2 SQIVND (reference sequence). The CDR3 is 15 amino acids. The junction had 5 bases not matched to a gene; V was cut back by 5 bases and J by 2 bases. CDR3 loop: CASSVGTGGPYEQYF. The CDR3 region has the DNA TGTGCCAGTAGTGTCGGGACAGGGGGACCCTACGAGCAGTACTTC. The variable domain in full, completed from reference TRBV19 and TRBJ2-7, reads DGGITQSPKYLFRKEGQNVTLSCEQNLNHDAMYWYRQDPGQGLRLIYYSQIVNDFQKGDIAEGYSVSREKKESFPLTVTSAQKNPTAFYLCASSVGTGGPYEQYFGPGTRLTVT.

This chain joins TRBV18 and TRBJ2-5, with no clear D. Germline CDR1 KGHSH, CDR2 LQKENI. This CDR3 is built from 14 residues. Trimming removed 3 bases from V and 5 bases from J, with 13 bases in between. The CDR3 region is CASSPGSDKETQYF. CDR3 sequence (DNA): TGTGCCAGCTCACCGGGCTCCGATAAGGAGACCCAGTACTTC. The variable domain in full, completed from reference TRBV18 and TRBJ2-5, reads NAGVMQNPRHLVRRRGQEARLRCSPMKGHSHVYWYRQLPEEGLKFMVYLQKENIIDESGMPKERFSAEFPKEGPSILRIQQVVRGDSAAYFCASSPGSDKETQYFGPGTRLLVL.

This clone was detected once. The chain joins TRBV2 to TRBJ1-4, with D unclear. Deletions cut 3 bases from V and 4 bases from J, with 12 bases between. The CDR3 spans 15 residues. Germline V gene data show CDR1 as SNHLY and CDR2 as FYNNEI. The CDR3 DNA sequence: TGTGCCAGCAGTGATAGCGGTCTTGGTAATGAAAAACTGTTTTTT. Amino acids: CASSDSGLGNEKLFF.

The DNA for the CDR3 is TGCGCCAGCAGCCACGGGACAGGGATTGAGCAGTTCTTC. This translates into CASSHGTGIEQFF. The genes are TRBV4-3 and TRBJ2-1; 9 bases are a match to TRBD1. V was pared by 3 bases and J by 9 bases, with 3 bases of the junction left unmatched. The V gene's germline CDR1 is LGHNA and CDR2 YSLEER. The CDR3 length is 13 residues.

This clone was found once. This chain links TRBV10-3 with TRBJ2-2; D might be TRBD1 (6 bases). V was trimmed by 6 bases and J by 2 bases, leaving 16 bases between them. Germline V gene sequence: CDR1 ENHRY, CDR2 SYGVKD. The CDR3 covers 16 residues. In DNA, the CDR3 is TGTGCCATCAGGGAAAAATACAGGGAAAACACCGGGGAGCTGTTTTTT. Protein sequence: CAIREKYRENTGELFF.

V usage is TRBV9 and J usage is TRBJ1-6; D may be TRBD1 (6 bases). Trimming removed 3 bases from V and 8 bases from J, with 15 bases in between. This CDR3 contains 15 residues. CDR1 and CDR2 from the germline V gene are SGDLS and YYNGEE. The CDR3 loop is CASSAQGRFDSPLHF. The CDR3 nucleotides are TGTGCCAGCAGCGCACAGGGTAGGTTTGATTCACCCCTCCACTTT.

The chain couples TRBV7-2 to TRBJ1-6; a weak D match, TRBD1 (5 bases). There are 19 residues in the CDR3. CDR1 is SGHTA and CDR2 is FQGNSA in the germline V gene. Trimming took off 0 bases at V and 0 bases at J, with 15 bases between the two ends. This CDR3 is CASSLAPRRDSSYNSPLHF. In DNA, the CDR3 is TGTGCCAGCAGCTTAGCGCCGCGACGAGACAGCTCCTATAATTCACCCCTCCACTTT.

The chain recombines TRBV12-5 with TRBJ2-5; maybe TRBD2 (7 bases). Trimming left V 1 base short and J 4 bases short, with 10 bases between. CDR3 length: 14 residues. Germline CDR1 is LGHNT and CDR2 is FRNRAP. CDR3 amino acids: CASGLGGGLETQYF. The CDR3, as DNA: TGTGCTAGTGGTTTGGGCGGGGGCCTAGAGACCCAGTACTTC.

The CDR3 spells CASSLSRSGGTYEQYF. CDR3 in DNA: TGTGCCAGCAGCTTATCCAGAAGCGGAGGAACCTACGAGCAGTACTTC. The gene calls are TRBV7-2 and TRBJ2-7, with a weak D call TRBD2 (5 bases). The V end was cut by 2 bases, the J end by 2 bases, with 16 bases between. Germline V lookup: CDR1 SGHTA, CDR2 FQGNSA. CDR3 length: 16 residues.

CDR3 protein: CASSFRDRETEAFF. CDR3 DNA sequence: TGCGCCAGCAGCTTTCGGGACAGGGAAACTGAAGCTTTCTTT. The V gene is TRBV5-1, the J gene TRBJ1-1; TRBD1 matches 9 bases. Germline V gene data show CDR1 as SGHRS and CDR2 as YFSETQ. The CDR3 sequence is 14 residues long. The ends lost 2 bases at V and 5 bases at J; junction bases unmatched: 4.

The genes are TRBV19 and TRBJ1-5; 8 bases match TRBD1. The V segment lost 6 bases and the J segment 6 bases; nucleotides outside the gene matches: 7. The germline V gene encodes CDR1 LNHDA and CDR2 SQIVND (reference sequence). The CDR3 covers 14 residues. The CDR3, as DNA: TGTGCCAGTAGCCAGGGACAGGAGGCTCAGCCCCAGCATTTT. Its protein is CASSQGQEAQPQHF.

The chain links TRBV7-9 to TRBJ2-1; D not certain. Germline CDR1 reads SEHNR; CDR2 reads FQNEAQ (reference sequence). Deletions cut 5 bases from V and 6 bases from J, with 8 bases between. This CDR3 is 12 amino acids long. As DNA, the CDR3 is TGTGCCAGCAGCATACAGTCCAATGAGCAGTTCTTC. This translates into CASSIQSNEQFF.

The chain joins TRBV4-1 to TRBJ1-3; possibly TRBD1 for D (5 bases). This CDR3 is built from 15 residues. Trimming took off 4 bases at V and 2 bases at J, with 12 bases between the two ends. Germline V gene data show CDR1 as MGHRA and CDR2 as YSYEKL. In nucleotides, the CDR3 is TGCGCCAGCAGCCCCCTAACGGGGGCTGGAAACACCATATATTTT. As protein: CASSPLTGAGNTIYF.

The chain carries TRBV5-1 and TRBJ2-1, with 10 bases that match TRBD2. CDR3 length equals 17 residues. Germline CDR1 is SGHRS and CDR2 is YFSETQ. Trimming cost V 0 bases and J 6 bases; bases outside gene matches: 9. CDR3 loop: CASSLGLSSGGSNEQFF. CDR3 sequence (DNA): TGCGCCAGCAGCTTGGGTTTGTCTAGCGGGGGTTCCAATGAGCAGTTCTTC.